The source of this TCR beta chain is a study of monozygotic twins with inflammatory bowel disease. One blood sample of approximately 2.5 ml was taken from each donor. TCRdb re-analyzed the 5' RACE reads; it lists each CDR3 protein once, without DNA. The specimen's table records tens of thousands of distinct CDR3 sequences. This CDR3 region has 16 residues. Material: blood. This sequence originates from a human donor with ulcerative colitis or Crohn's disease, or a healthy co-twin of an affected twin (not recorded which). V and J are TRBV12-3 or TRBV12-4 and TRBJ1-1; TCRdb's D call of TRBD1 is untestable without DNA. The CDR3 loop is CASSWGESFFFAEAFF.